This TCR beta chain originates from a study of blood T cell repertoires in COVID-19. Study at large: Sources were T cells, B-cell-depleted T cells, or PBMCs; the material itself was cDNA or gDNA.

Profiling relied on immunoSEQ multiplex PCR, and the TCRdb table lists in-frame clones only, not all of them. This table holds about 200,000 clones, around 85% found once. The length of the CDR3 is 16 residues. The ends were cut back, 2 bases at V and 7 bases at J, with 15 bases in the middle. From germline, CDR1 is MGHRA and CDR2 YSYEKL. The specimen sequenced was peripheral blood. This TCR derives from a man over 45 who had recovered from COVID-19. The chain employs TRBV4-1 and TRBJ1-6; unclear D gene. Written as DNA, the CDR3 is TGCGCCAGCAGCCAAATAGAACGGTCGGGGAATTCACCCCTCCACTTT. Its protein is CASSQIERSGNSPLHF.